These 32 T cell receptor beta chains originate from one sample sequenced in a study of cytomegalovirus exposure and HLA in healthy donors. The study ran its PCR with 60 Vbeta and 13 Jbeta primers. The assay was immunoSEQ multiplex PCR, and TCRdb's table has in-frame clones only and misses some. The data hold 200,000 to 250,000 clones, with 75% to 80% observed a single time. The sequenced sample consisted of PBMCs. These receptors were taken from a man aged 18-30 years in good health and CMV-seronegative.

The J gene is TRBJ2-7, the V gene TRBV6-1, with TRBD1 matching 9 bases. CDR1 and CDR2 from the germline V gene are MNHNS and SASEGT. The CDR3 runs 16 residues. V lost 2 bases to trimming and J lost 2 bases; unmatched junction nucleotides: 7. The chain's CDR3 is CASSERGGTGPYEQYF. CDR3 bases: TGTGCCAGCAGTGAAAGAGGGGGGACAGGGCCCTACGAGCAGTACTTC.

The V and J genes are TRBV19 and TRBJ2-6; maybe TRBD1 (6 bases). The CDR3 length is 15 residues. The ends were cut back, 6 bases at V and 4 bases at J, with 13 bases in the middle. Germline V gene sequence: CDR1 LNHDA, CDR2 SQIVND (reference sequence). This CDR3 reads CASRDSAQGANVLTF. CDR3 sequence (DNA): TGTGCCAGTAGGGACAGTGCCCAGGGGGCCAACGTCCTGACTTTC. The full variable domain, completed using reference TRBV19 and TRBJ2-6, is DGGITQSPKYLFRKEGQNVTLSCEQNLNHDAMYWYRQDPGQGLRLIYYSQIVNDFQKGDIAEGYSVSREKKESFPLTVTSAQKNPTAFYLCASRDSAQGANVLTFGAGSRLTVL.

The rearrangement links TRBV2 to TRBJ2-7; TRBD1 aligns across 7 bases. The ends lost 6 bases at V and 4 bases at J; junction bases unmatched: 3. The CDR3 totals 12 residues. CDR1 is SNHLY and CDR2 is FYNNEI in the germline V gene. CDR3 sequence (DNA): TGTGCCAGCAGAGCGACAGGGTACGAGCAGTACTTC. This codes for CASRATGYEQYF.

The chain uses TRBV7-9 and TRBJ1-5; a possible D gene is TRBD1 (6 bases). CDR3 length: 17 residues. Germline assignment: CDR1 SEHNR and CDR2 FQNEAQ (reference sequence). Trimming left V 0 bases short and J 6 bases short, with 18 bases between. This CDR3 is CASSLASKSQGIQPQHF. The CDR3 DNA is TGTGCCAGCAGCTTAGCGTCGAAATCACAGGGAATTCAGCCCCAGCATTTT.

This chain joins TRBV30 and TRBJ2-7, with TRBD1 matching over 7 bases. The CDR3 length is 13 residues. CDR1 GTSNPN and CDR2 SVGIG come from the germline V gene (reference sequence). The V gene end was trimmed by 3 bases and the J gene end by 6 bases; junction bases not matched to a gene: 8. The CDR3 sequence: CAWRIKTGFEQYF. CDR3 coding DNA: TGTGCCTGGAGAATCAAGACAGGGTTCGAGCAGTACTTC.

The chain couples TRBV2 to TRBJ1-6; 8 nucleotides line up with TRBD1. Losses at the gene ends were 10 bases for V and 5 bases for J; bases not matched to a gene: 13. The CDR3 consists of 16 residues. Per germline, CDR1 SNHLY and CDR2 FYNNEI. In nucleotides, the CDR3 is TGTGCCACCCAGGGAGGGGCAGGGGGCAATAATTCACCCCTCCACTTT. Encoded protein: CATQGGAGGNNSPLHF.

The CDR3 protein is CASSLAGTGELFF. The CDR3 coding sequence is TGTGCCAGCAGCCTCGCAGGGACCGGGGAGCTGTTTTTT. The genes are TRBV5-4 and TRBJ2-2; the D gene is possibly TRBD1 (5 bases). Trimming cost V 4 bases and J 5 bases, with 9 bases left between them. This CDR3 is built from 13 residues. The V gene's germline CDR1 is SGHNT and CDR2 YYREEE (reference sequence).

This clone was counted once. The V gene is TRBV11-3, the J gene TRBJ2-1, with TRBD2 matching 12 bases. After removal of 5 bases from V and 7 bases from J, the junction contained 3 bases not matched to a gene. This CDR3 spans 14 amino acids. The germline gives CDR1 SGHNT, CDR2 YENEEA. CDR3 bases: TGTGCCAGCAGCCCGACTAGCGGGGGTAATGAGCAGTTCTTC. Translating gives CASSPTSGGNEQFF.

The chain uses TRBV5-1 and TRBJ2-3; D unclear. Germline V CDR1 and CDR2: SGHRS, YFSETQ. The CDR3 runs to 15 residues. V was clipped by 1 base and J by 1 base, with 10 bases between them. CDR3 region: CASSLRPRGTDTQYF. The CDR3 nucleotides are TGCGCCAGCAGCTTGCGCCCAAGAGGCACAGATACGCAGTATTTT.

As DNA, the CDR3 is TGTGCCAGCAGCTTAGGGTCAGGGGCCGGTCAGCCCCAGCATTTT. Its protein is CASSLGSGAGQPQHF. V and J are TRBV7-6 and TRBJ1-5; tentative D call: TRBD1 (6 bases). This CDR3 spans 15 amino acids. Germline CDR1 SGHVS, CDR2 FNYEAQ. Trimming left V 1 base short and J 6 bases short, with 13 bases between.

The CDR3 here is CASSVAPSGRLTGYEQYF. CDR3 nucleotide sequence: TGTGCCAGCAGCGTAGCCCCTAGCGGGAGATTAACAGGGTACGAGCAGTACTTC. The rearrangement joins TRBV9 to TRBJ2-7; 10 nucleotides match TRBD2. The CDR3 spans 18 residues. Unmatched junction bases numbered 13, after V lost 0 bases and J lost 4 bases. From germline, CDR1 is SGDLS and CDR2 YYNGEE.

The chain recombines TRBV7-9 with TRBJ2-1; maybe TRBD2 (6 bases). The CDR3 contains 15 residues. The germline gives CDR1 SEHNR, CDR2 FQNEAQ (reference sequence). V lost 1 base to trimming and J lost 2 bases, with 9 bases between them. As DNA, the CDR3 is TGTGCCAGCAGCTTAGAACTAGCTGCCTACAATGAGCAGTTCTTC. Translating it yields CASSLELAAYNEQFF.

This clone was recorded only once. The chain recombines TRBV7-6 with TRBJ2-1; 15 bases are a match to TRBD2. Germline assignment: CDR1 SGHVS and CDR2 FNYEAQ. V was clipped by 5 bases and J by 9 bases; unmatched bases: 8. The CDR3 consists of 16 residues. CDR3 loop: CASSTSGLAGGSEQFF. The CDR3 DNA is TGTGCCAGCAGCACTTCAGGACTAGCGGGAGGGAGTGAGCAGTTCTTC.

This clone was seen a handful of times. The J gene is TRBJ2-3, the V gene TRBV28, with 9 bases matching TRBD1. CDR1 MDHEN and CDR2 SYDVKM come from the germline V gene. CDR3 length: 16 residues. J gave up 3 bases and V 6 bases, and 10 bases lay outside the gene matches. CDR3 coding DNA: TGTGCCAGCAGAACTGCGACAGGGGGTGTGACAGATACGCAGTATTTT. Translating it yields CASRTATGGVTDTQYF.

This clone was detected only a few times. The gene calls are TRBV7-8 and TRBJ2-3; TRBD2 aligns across 15 bases. Germline CDR1 reads SGHVS; CDR2 reads FQNEAQ. Trimming cost V 5 bases and J 5 bases; bases outside gene matches: 5. This CDR3 comprises 16 residues. The CDR3 loop is CASSAGLAGGGDTQYF. The CDR3 nucleotides read TGTGCCAGCAGCGCGGGACTAGCGGGAGGCGGAGATACGCAGTATTTT.

The chain recombines TRBV30 with TRBJ1-2, with 8 bases fitting TRBD1. Germline-derived CDR1 and CDR2 are GTSNPN and SVGIG (reference sequence). The CDR3 spans 14 residues. V lost 2 bases, J lost 6 bases, and 8 bases stayed unmatched. CDR3 bases: TGTGCCTGGAGTCGCACGACAGGGGACGATGGCTACACCTTC. As protein: CAWSRTTGDDGYTF. Filled out from reference TRBV30 and TRBJ1-2, the complete variable domain reads SQTIHQWPATLVQPVGSPLSLECTVEGTSNPNLYWYRQAAGRGLQLLFYSVGIGQISSEVPQNLSASRPQDRQFILSSKKLLLSDSGFYLCAWSRTTGDDGYTFGSGTRLTVV.

The chain recombines TRBV18 with TRBJ2-2; 7 bases match TRBD1. The CDR3 sequence is 16 residues long. The trim removed 0 bases at V and 6 bases at J, leaving 7 bases unmatched. Germline lookup yields CDR1 KGHSH and CDR2 LQKENI. The chain's CDR3 is CASSPPPGGIPGELFF. In DNA form, the CDR3 reads TGTGCCAGCTCACCACCCCCAGGGGGAATCCCCGGGGAGCTGTTTTTT.

This clone showed up just once. CDR3 DNA sequence: TGTGCCAGCAGCGTAGATCTACGGGACAGCAGAGGGGAGCTGTTTTTT. It specifies CASSVDLRDSRGELFF. The chain employs TRBV9 and TRBJ2-2; TRBD1 aligns across 7 bases. J was trimmed by 8 bases and V by 0 bases; bases with no gene match: 10. The CDR3 has 16 amino acids. CDR1 and CDR2 (germline): SGDLS, YYNGEE.

This clone was recorded a few times. The chain carries TRBV6-5 and TRBJ2-7; TRBD1 is a possible D gene (6 bases). The CDR3 has 14 residues. Per germline, CDR1 MNHEY and CDR2 SVGAGI. V was cut by 10 bases and J by 2 bases, with 18 bases left in between. CDR3 protein: CATLPRGLAYEQYF. The CDR3 bases are TGTGCCACCCTCCCCAGGGGTTTAGCCTACGAGCAGTACTTC.

The chain has TRBV27 and TRBJ1-1; possible D gene TRBD1, 5 bases. Trimming pared 8 bases from V and 5 bases from J, leaving 9 bases between. The CDR3 is made up of 11 amino acids. Germline V gene data show CDR1 as MNHEY and CDR2 as SMNVEV (reference sequence). CDR3 residues: CASGRGTEAFF. DNA for the CDR3: TGTGCCAGCGGGAGGGGAACTGAAGCTTTCTTT.

The chain has TRBV6-5 and TRBJ1-6; no reliable D call. Trimming took 0 bases from V and 6 from J, leaving 9 bases between them. Looked up from germline, CDR1 is MNHEY and CDR2 is SVGAGI. The CDR3 is 15 residues long. The CDR3 bases are TGTGCCAGCAGTTACTCACGGGAACCTAATTCACCCCTCCACTTT. The encoded protein is CASSYSREPNSPLHF.

Worth noting for this clone: An end of the junction does not agree with germline; a read error may underlie this. The V and J genes are TRBV10-3 and TRBJ2-5, with 9 bases matching TRBD2. The CDR3 loop spans 17 amino acids. The germline V gene has CDR1 ENHRY and CDR2 SYGVKD. The CDR3 sequence: CAISAGLAGRFQGTQYF. The CDR3 nucleotides are TGTGCCATCAGTGCGGGGCTAGCGGGAAGATTCCAAGGGACCCAGTACTTC.

The chain combines TRBV7-6 with TRBJ1-6, with a possible D match to TRBD1 (5 bases). The CDR3 has 16 residues. V lost 5 bases, J lost 0 bases, and 11 bases lay in between. Germline V gene lookup returns CDR1 SGHVS and CDR2 FNYEAQ. Written as DNA, the CDR3 is TGTGCCAGCAGCCCCAGACAGAGCTCCTATAATTCACCCCTCCACTTT. As protein: CASSPRQSSYNSPLHF.

The genes are TRBV7-9 and TRBJ2-5, with TRBD2 as a possible D gene (6 bases). Between the trimmed V and J ends, which lost 8 bases and 2 bases, there was a span of 21 bases. Germline loops: CDR1 SEHNR, CDR2 FQNEAQ (reference sequence). The CDR3 is 16 amino acids. CDR3 nucleotides: TGTGCCAGCGCCCTGACTAGAGAGGGGTGGCAAGAGACCCAGTACTTC. Protein sequence: CASALTREGWQETQYF.

The chain has TRBV5-5 and TRBJ2-7, with TRBD2 as a possible D gene (5 bases). The germline CDR1 and CDR2 sequences are SGHKS and YYEKEE (reference sequence). CDR3 length equals 16 residues. V gave up 1 base and J gave up 1 base, with 15 bases separating them. CDR3 sequence reads: CASSLTSRPLSYEQYF. The CDR3 nucleotides read TGTGCCAGCAGCTTGACTAGTCGTCCGCTATCCTACGAGCAGTACTTC.

Remarks on this clone: In the same sample, other DNA sequences code for this CDR3. The J gene is TRBJ1-3, the V gene TRBV11-3; TRBD1 aligns across 8 bases. Germline CDR1 SGHNT, CDR2 YENEEA. The CDR3 consists of 15 residues. V lost 5 bases to trimming and J lost 2 bases; unmatched junction nucleotides: 5. The CDR3 DNA reads TGTGCCAGCAGCCCCGGACAGGGACCTGGAAACACCATATATTTT. It translates to CASSPGQGPGNTIYF.

The rearrangement links TRBV9 to TRBJ1-2, with 11 bases matching TRBD1. V was clipped by 4 bases and J by 4 bases; unmatched bases: 12. The CDR3 has 17 residues. Germline lookup yields CDR1 SGDLS and CDR2 YYNGEE. The CDR3, as DNA: TGTGCCAGCAGCCCGTACCCTTCCGGGACAGGGGGCTATGGCTACACCTTC. Translation: CASSPYPSGTGGYGYTF. The full variable domain, with the rest looked up from reference TRBV9 and TRBJ1-2, is DSGVTQTPKHLITATGQRVTLRCSPRSGDLSVYWYQQSLDQGLQFLIQYYNGEERAKGNILERFSAQQFPDLHSELNLSSLELGDSALYFCASSPYPSGTGGYGYTFGSGTRLTVV.

The rearrangement joins TRBV5-5 to TRBJ2-1; D unresolved. The CDR3 consists of 14 residues. The germline gives CDR1 SGHKS, CDR2 YYEKEE (reference sequence). Trimming left V 4 bases short and J 10 bases short, with 18 bases between. The CDR3 loop reads CASSQPAILNEQFF. CDR3 sequence (DNA): TGTGCCAGCAGCCAACCCGCTATCCTAAACGAGCAGTTCTTC.

This rearrangement joins TRBV7-2 to TRBJ2-3; 7 bases are a match to TRBD2. The ends lost 6 bases at V and 1 base at J; junction bases unmatched: 13. Germline CDR1 reads SGHTA; CDR2 reads FQGNSA. The CDR3 is made up of 17 amino acids. The CDR3 region is CASRPWAGDVGTDTQYF. As DNA, the CDR3 is TGTGCCAGCAGGCCATGGGCGGGAGACGTCGGCACAGATACGCAGTATTTT.

This chain links TRBV29-1 with TRBJ1-2, with TRBD1 matching 8 bases. CDR3 length: 18 residues. The germline CDR1 and CDR2 sequences are SQVTM and ANQGSEA. The trim removed 2 bases at V and 5 bases at J, leaving 19 bases unmatched. CDR3 bases: TGCAGCGTTGAACCGGACAGGGTCGATAGACGGGGCGGATATGGCTACACCTTC. Translation: CSVEPDRVDRRGGYGYTF.

The chain couples TRBV4-1 to TRBJ2-7; 7 bases agree with TRBD1. CDR1 and CDR2 from the germline V gene are MGHRA and YSYEKL. The CDR3 length is 15 residues. V lost 0 bases and J lost 3; bases outside the gene matches: 5. For the CDR3, the DNA is TGCGCCAGCAGCCAAGAGGGACAGTATTTCTACGAGCAGTACTTC. Its translation: CASSQEGQYFYEQYF.

V gene TRBV30 combines with J gene TRBJ2-7; D might be TRBD1 (5 bases). V shed 0 bases and J shed 4 bases, with 10 bases lying between them. The CDR3 consists of 13 residues. Germline V lookup: CDR1 GTSNPN, CDR2 SVGIG (reference sequence). The CDR3: CAWSVWAGYEQYF. The CDR3 DNA follows: TGTGCCTGGAGTGTATGGGCAGGGTACGAGCAGTACTTC.